A single sample is the source of the 23 T cell receptor beta chains below, sequenced in a study of vaccination effects on CD4 cells after COVID-19. Their cognate antigens are unknown. Only in-frame clones appear in the TCRdb table, and some are missing; sequencing was by immunoSEQ multiplex PCR. The sample records tens of thousands of clones, 74% being singletons. Using viral peptide pools, the ViraFEST assay grew out antigen-specific CD4+ T cells prior to sequencing. CD4+ T cells were isolated after about eleven days of culture. Each participant was administered two doses of either the BNT162b2 or the mRNA-1273 vaccine. Sample: CD4+ T cells from PBMCs cultured with HCoV-229E spike peptides, taken after COVID-19 vaccination. The receptors were sampled from a human donor who received a COVID-19 vaccine.

The chain is built from TRBV29-1 and TRBJ2-3; TRBD2 agrees at 11 bases. CDR3 size: 15 residues. Germline CDR1 SQVTM, CDR2 ANQGSEA. Germline trimming cut 6 bases from V and 0 bases from J; bases unmatched to any gene: 5. CDR3 residues: CSVETSGASTDTQYF. CDR3 bases: TGCAGCGTGGAGACTAGCGGGGCAAGCACAGATACGCAGTATTTT.

V and J are TRBV7-2 and TRBJ1-1; 7 bases align to TRBD1. The CDR3 sequence is 13 residues long. Trimming cost V 1 base and J 11 bases; bases outside gene matches: 7. In germline, CDR1 is SGHTA, CDR2 FQGNSA. CDR3 amino acids: CASSLGQGYGAFF. CDR3 nucleotide sequence: TGTGCCAGCAGCTTAGGACAGGGTTATGGGGCTTTCTTT.

The V and J genes are TRBV6-5 and TRBJ1-1; a possible D gene is TRBD1 (5 bases). The CDR3 spans 13 residues. The germline V gene encodes CDR1 MNHEY and CDR2 SVGAGI. The V and J ends lost 2 bases and 1 base respectively, with 5 bases between them. The CDR3 is CASSYGGNTEAFF. CDR3 in DNA: TGTGCCAGCAGTTACGGGGGGAACACTGAAGCTTTCTTT.

The genes are TRBV7-9 and TRBJ1-1; tentative D call: TRBD1 (5 bases). Trimming took off 10 bases at V and 9 bases at J, with 24 bases between the two ends. CDR3 size: 14 residues. The germline V gene encodes CDR1 SEHNR and CDR2 FQNEAQ (reference sequence). The CDR3 here is CATKREGAMGKAFF. The CDR3 coding sequence is TGTGCCACCAAAAGGGAAGGGGCAATGGGGAAAGCTTTCTTT.

The chain carries TRBV7-3 and TRBJ2-1, with D possibly TRBD1 on 5 matching bases. There are 15 residues in the CDR3. Trimming removed 0 bases from V and 7 bases from J, with 13 bases in between. Germline V gene sequence: CDR1 SGHTA, CDR2 FQGTGA. Here the CDR3 reads CASSLTGAVSNEQFF. In DNA, the CDR3 is TGTGCCAGCAGCTTAACAGGGGCCGTCTCGAATGAGCAGTTCTTC.

The chain uses TRBV7-3 and TRBJ2-2, with D possibly matching TRBD2 (6 bases). Trimming stripped 5 bases from V and 8 bases from J, with 12 bases between. Germline CDR1 SGHTA, CDR2 FQGTGA. The CDR3 is 13 residues long. As DNA, the CDR3 is TGTGCCAGCAGCACTAGCACTAAAGGGGAGCTGTTTTTT. Its protein product is CASSTSTKGELFF. Looking up the rest from reference TRBV7-3 and TRBJ2-2 gives the full variable domain: GAGVSQTPSNKVTEKGKYVELRCDPISGHTALYWYRQSLGQGPEFLIYFQGTGAADDSGLPNDRFFAVRPEGSVSTLKIQRTERGDSAVYLCASSTSTKGELFFGEGSRLTVL.

This chain links TRBV10-3 with TRBJ2-1; D unclear. In germline, CDR1 is ENHRY, CDR2 SYGVKD. There are 16 residues in the CDR3. V was shortened by 6 bases and J by 0 bases, with 15 bases between the two germline ends. The CDR3 DNA reads TGTGCCATCAGGCGTGGAATCGCAGACTCCTACAATGAGCAGTTCTTC. It yields the protein CAIRRGIADSYNEQFF.

The rearrangement uses TRBV7-2 and TRBJ1-1, with 9 bases that match TRBD1. The CDR3 spans 13 residues. V lost 5 bases to trimming and J lost 5 bases; unmatched junction nucleotides: 3. Per germline, CDR1 SGHTA and CDR2 FQGNSA. CDR3 residues: CASSNGQGTEAFF. The CDR3 region has the DNA TGTGCCAGCAGCAACGGACAGGGGACTGAAGCTTTCTTT.

V usage is TRBV2 and J usage is TRBJ2-2; 10 nucleotides line up with TRBD2. The CDR3 has 17 residues. The V gene's germline CDR1 is SNHLY and CDR2 FYNNEI. Losses at the gene ends were 8 bases for V and 4 bases for J; bases not matched to a gene: 13. CDR3 DNA sequence: TGTGCCAGCGAGCGTAGCGGGGGGATGAAGGGCACCGGGGAGCTGTTTTTT. Its translation is CASERSGGMKGTGELFF.

This chain links TRBV7-2 with TRBJ2-3, with 13 bases identical to TRBD2. V gave up 5 bases and J gave up 2 bases; unmatched junction bases: 13. Germline CDR1 and CDR2: SGHTA and FQGNSA. The CDR3 consists of 19 residues. CDR3 amino acids: CASSNPGLAGPGYTDTQYF. CDR3 DNA: TGTGCCAGCAGCAACCCGGGACTAGCGGGGCCCGGGTACACAGATACGCAGTATTTT.

V and J are TRBV7-3 and TRBJ2-2, with D hard to call. CDR3 size: 17 residues. The germline V gene has CDR1 SGHTA and CDR2 FQGTGA. Trimming pared 0 bases from V and 5 bases from J, leaving 16 bases between. CDR3 protein: CASSLTSYSIGTGELFF. The CDR3 region has the DNA TGTGCCAGCAGCTTAACAAGCTACTCGATCGGGACCGGGGAGCTGTTTTTT.

The chain uses TRBV6-1 and TRBJ1-5; TRBD1 agrees at 8 bases. V was pared by 2 bases and J by 1 base, with 1 base of the junction left unmatched. This CDR3 has 15 residues. Germline assignment: CDR1 MNHNS and CDR2 SASEGT. The CDR3 nucleotides read TGTGCCAGCAGTGAACGGGACAGGAGCAATCAGCCCCAGCATTTT. It codes for CASSERDRSNQPQHF.

J is TRBJ2-1 and V is TRBV24-1, with 12 nucleotides matching TRBD2. Trimming at V came to 3 bases and at J to 4 bases, leaving 6 bases not matched to a gene. The germline gives CDR1 KGHDR, CDR2 SFDVKD. The CDR3 has 17 amino acids. CDR3 sequence reads: CATSDARTSGAYNEQFF. As DNA, the CDR3 is TGTGCCACCAGTGATGCCCGGACTAGCGGGGCTTACAATGAGCAGTTCTTC.

The CDR3 DNA reads as TGTGCCAGCAGTTTACTAGCGGGGGGGACAGATACGCAGTATTTT. Its protein product is CASSLLAGGTDTQYF. The V gene is TRBV6-5, the J gene TRBJ2-3, with 13 bases fitting TRBD2. The CDR3 is 15 residues long. V lost 4 bases and J lost 3; bases outside the gene matches: 1. Germline V gives CDR1 MNHEY, CDR2 SVGAGI.

The chain carries TRBV30 and TRBJ1-1, with a weak D call TRBD1 (5 bases). The CDR3 consists of 13 residues. The V gene lost 7 bases and the J gene lost 6 bases, with 18 bases spanning the gap. Germline lookup yields CDR1 GTSNPN and CDR2 SVGIG (reference sequence). The CDR3 nucleotides read TGTGCCTCGTTGATCCGGGACCGCGCTGAAGCTTTCTTT. It specifies CASLIRDRAEAFF.

The rearrangement uses TRBV5-6 and TRBJ1-2, with 7 bases that match TRBD1. Germline V gives CDR1 SGHDT, CDR2 YYEEEE. The CDR3 covers 13 residues. Trimming at V came to 4 bases and at J to 6 bases, leaving 6 bases not matched to a gene. For the CDR3, the DNA is TGTGCCAGCAGCCCTCCGACAGGGAATGGCTACACCTTC. Translation: CASSPPTGNGYTF.

This chain connects TRBV19 to TRBJ2-1, with 8 bases fitting TRBD2. Germline CDR1 reads LNHDA; CDR2 reads SQIVND (reference sequence). This CDR3 is 16 amino acids long. V was clipped by 1 base and J by 1 base; unmatched bases: 3. CDR3 amino acids: CASSIVAGGSYNEQFF. The CDR3 bases are TGTGCCAGTAGTATAGTCGCGGGGGGTTCCTACAATGAGCAGTTCTTC.

The CDR3 loop reads CAWSPDRGKGYTF. DNA of the CDR3: TGTGCCTGGAGCCCGGACAGGGGGAAGGGCTACACCTTC. The rearrangement links TRBV30 to TRBJ1-2, with 10 bases aligning to TRBD1. Germline CDR1 reads GTSNPN; CDR2 reads SVGIG (reference sequence). V lost 3 bases, J lost 8 bases, and 6 bases stayed unmatched. CDR3 length equals 13 residues.

The rearrangement links TRBV18 to TRBJ1-1, with a weak D call TRBD1 (5 bases). Trimming removed 5 bases from V and 1 base from J, with 8 bases in between. Germline V gene lookup returns CDR1 KGHSH and CDR2 LQKENI. This CDR3 is built from 13 residues. The CDR3 DNA is TGTGCCAGCTCATCCACAGGGAACACTGAAGCTTTCTTT. Its translation: CASSSTGNTEAFF. Looking up the rest from reference TRBV18 and TRBJ1-1 gives the full variable domain: NAGVMQNPRHLVRRRGQEARLRCSPMKGHSHVYWYRQLPEEGLKFMVYLQKENIIDESGMPKERFSAEFPKEGPSILRIQQVVRGDSAAYFCASSSTGNTEAFFGQGTRLTVV.

The CDR3 region has the DNA TGCGCCAGCAGCCCGGACAGGGAGGGCGAAAAACTGTTTTTT. Translating it yields CASSPDREGEKLFF. The rearrangement joins TRBV5-1 to TRBJ1-4; 8 nucleotides align to TRBD1. CDR1 is SGHRS, CDR2 YFSETQ, per germline. Germline trimming cut 4 bases from V and 8 bases from J; bases unmatched to any gene: 7. The CDR3 has 14 amino acids.

The chain has TRBV6-5 and TRBJ1-5; the D is unclear. V gave up 2 bases and J gave up 2 bases, with 10 bases separating them. CDR1 and CDR2 (germline): MNHEY, SVGAGI. This CDR3 has 15 amino acids. CDR3 in amino acids: CASSYAQRGNQPQHF. DNA for the CDR3: TGTGCCAGCAGTTACGCCCAGAGAGGCAATCAGCCCCAGCATTTT.

With respect to this clone: At one of its ends the junction is not consistent with the germline gene, which may arise from a read error. The chain has TRBV9 and TRBJ1-1, with no clear D. CDR1 SGDLS and CDR2 YYNGEE come from the germline V gene. The CDR3 totals 13 residues. CDR3 region: CASSVVENPEAFF. The CDR3 DNA is TGTGCCAGCAGCGTAGTTGAGAACCCTGAAGCTTTCTTT. Complete variable domain (other parts from reference TRBV9 and TRBJ1-1): DSGVTQTPKHLITATGQRVTLRCSPRSGDLSVYWYQQSLDQGLQFLIQYYNGEERAKGNILERFSAQQFPDLHSELNLSSLELGDSALYFCASSVVENPEAFFGQGTRLTVV.

This chain uses TRBV11-2 with TRBJ2-1; no definite D call. This CDR3 has 15 residues. Trimming pared 3 bases from V and 2 bases from J, leaving 11 bases between. Looked up from germline, CDR1 is SGHAT and CDR2 is FQNNGV. CDR3 in amino acids: CASSLHAAAYNEQFF. The CDR3, as DNA: TGTGCCAGCAGCTTGCACGCGGCTGCCTACAATGAGCAGTTCTTC.